A selection of T cell receptor beta chains follows, all from one sample in a study of cytomegalovirus exposure and HLA in healthy donors. Using immunoSEQ multiplex PCR, the repertoire was profiled, and TCRdb retains in-frame clones only, with some absent. Of around 120,000 clones in the sample, over 75% were seen once. Sequenced material: PBMCs. Receptors were obtained from a woman under 30 in good health and CMV-seropositive. The CDR3 runs from the conserved cysteine through the conserved F or W. The D gene is left open where the match is weak.

d_call j_call cdr3_length v_call cdr3_nt cdr3_aa
TRBD2 TRBJ2-3 16 TRBV6-6 TGTGCCAGCACTCTCGCCGGACTAGCGGGAAGAGATACGCAGTATTTT CASTLAGLAGRDTQYF
TRBD1 TRBJ1-1 17 TRBV25-1 TGTGCCAGCAGTGAATTGGTAGGGACAGGGACGGACACTGAAGCTTTCTTT CASSELVGTGTDTEAFF
. TRBJ2-2 15 TRBV28 TGTGCCAGCAGTTTAGGGGGCCGTGGCACCGGGGAGCTGTTTTTT CASSLGGRGTGELFF
TRBD1 TRBJ1-5 12 TRBV19 TGTGCCACCGGACAGGCCTATCAGCCCCAGCATTTT CATGQAYQPQHF
. TRBJ1-3 17 TRBV5-5 TGTGCCAGCAGCTTGAGCCAGGGGCTAAACTCTGGAAACACCATATATTTT CASSLSQGLNSGNTIYF
. TRBJ2-3 16 TRBV15 TGTGCCACCAGCAGAGATATCGCGGTAGCCACAGATACGCAGTATTTT CATSRDIAVATDTQYF
TRBD1 TRBJ2-1 14 TRBV2 TGTGCCAGCAGTGATGGGCAGGGGGATGATGAGCAGTTCTTC CASSDGQGDDEQFF
TRBD1 TRBJ1-1 14 TRBV10-3 TGTGCCATCAGGGAGACAGGGATAGTGGCTGAAGCTTTCTTT CAIRETGIVAEAFF
. TRBJ2-1 17 TRBV19 TGTGCCAGTAGTATCGTCCGGACAGTGAGCTCCTACAATGAGCAGTTCTTC CASSIVRTVSSYNEQFF
. TRBJ1-1 12 TRBV18 TGTGCCAGCTCACCAGCCACCGGTGAAGCTTTCTTT CASSPATGEAFF
TRBD1 TRBJ1-5 15 TRBV19 TGTGCCAGCGGAACGGGGACAGGGAACTTTCAGCCCCAGCATTTT CASGTGTGNFQPQHF
. TRBJ2-2 12 TRBV30 TGTGCCTGTCACTACACCGCCGGGGAGCTGTTTTTT CACHYTAGELFF
. TRBJ1-2 14 TRBV6-5 TGTGCCAGCAGTTCAACCCAGGGAAATTATGGCTACACCTTC CASSSTQGNYGYTF